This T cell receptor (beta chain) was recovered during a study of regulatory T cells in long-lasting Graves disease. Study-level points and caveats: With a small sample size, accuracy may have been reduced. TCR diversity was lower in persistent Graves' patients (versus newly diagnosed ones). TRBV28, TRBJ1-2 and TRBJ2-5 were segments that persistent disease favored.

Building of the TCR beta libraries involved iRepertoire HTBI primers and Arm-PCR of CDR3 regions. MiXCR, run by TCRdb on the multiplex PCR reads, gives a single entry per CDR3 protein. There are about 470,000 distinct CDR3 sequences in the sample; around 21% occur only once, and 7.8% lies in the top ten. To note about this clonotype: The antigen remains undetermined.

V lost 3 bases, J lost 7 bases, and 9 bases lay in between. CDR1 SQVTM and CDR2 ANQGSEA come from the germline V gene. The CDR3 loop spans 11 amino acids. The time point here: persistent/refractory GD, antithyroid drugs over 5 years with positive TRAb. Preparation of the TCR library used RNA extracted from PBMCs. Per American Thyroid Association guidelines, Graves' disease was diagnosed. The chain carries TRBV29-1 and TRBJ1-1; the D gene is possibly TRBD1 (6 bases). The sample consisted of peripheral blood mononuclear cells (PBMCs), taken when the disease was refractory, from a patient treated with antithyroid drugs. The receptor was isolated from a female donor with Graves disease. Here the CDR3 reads CSVEGGLEAFF. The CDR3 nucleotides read TGCAGCGTTGAGGGGGGGCTTGAAGCTTTCTTT.